Described below is a single T cell receptor (beta chain) sequence and its context. This receptor's antigen is unknown. Per-base quality was not reported, and no clone a single base away is much larger than it. The collaborating institutions used their own protocols to collect whole blood in K2EDTA tubes. Collaborator samples were shipped for TCRbeta analysis as frozen whole blood, isolated PBMCs, or DNA extracted from either sample type. The source of the sample is a study of blood T cell repertoires in COVID-19 (dated by TCRdb to 2020 to 2022). As for the study more broadly: Samples from collaborators originated in the United States, Italy and Spain and spanned both the acute and convalescent phases of COVID-19. Where available, HLA class I and class II types were taken from metadata supplied by the sample provider and were not determined by assay-based typing. The repertoires were released in a freely available public database meant as a resource for research on the immune response to SARS-CoV-2. The sample metadata nearly always contained a de-identified subject ID, COVID-19 status, age in years and sex. Subjects who had been exposed to COVID-19, were actively infected with it, or had recovered from it provided the deeply sampled blood TCRbeta repertoires that made up the dataset. The prospective study material was composed of cDNA or gDNA derived from T cells, B-cell-depleted T cells, or PBMCs. Samples were obtained from the ongoing ImmuneRACE study (first 160 participants) and from approximately 1,200 subjects provided by 6 global collaborators.

What the research found in general, with its limitations: The quantity of clinical and demographic metadata differed by source and by participant and was supplied without curation.

From cysteine to phenylalanine, the CDR3 is 15 amino acids long. Just CDR3 DNA is preserved here, 45 bases in frame from base 1. TCRbeta CDR3 regions were amplified from genomic DNA by means of the immunoSEQ Assay, a bias-controlled multiplex PCR. The authors' pipeline ran thus. The number of nucleated cells in each sample was estimated by amplification of reference gene primers within the assay. Sequence reads were collapsed and filtered to measure the absolute abundance of every unique TCRbeta CDR3 rearrangement. For each sample, productive Simpson clonality was calculated as the square root of Simpson's diversity index over productive rearrangements. As stored in TCRdb, this immuneACCESS dataset retains in-frame rearrangements with V and J assigned. A fraction of the clones does not appear; measured against another copy, unresolved V genes explain less than half of the discrepancy, and the remainder lacks a known reason. V and J calls and clone size are those listed in that table; D and trimming were worked out from the DNA. Within this sample are roughly 250,000 clones, with 75% to 85% of them counted one time only. The ten largest account for 5.5% of the sample.

Material: peripheral blood. The chain links TRBV21-1 with TRBJ1-1; TRBD1 reflects the table's D call only, with no check against the DNA. TRBV21-1 is deemed a pseudogene. This TCR was sampled from a human donor in a cohort sampled during active COVID-19. CDR3 region: CASSPRTGESTEAFF. At the DNA level, the sequence is TGTGCCAGCAGCCCTCGGACAGGGGAAAGCACTGAAGCTTTCTTT.